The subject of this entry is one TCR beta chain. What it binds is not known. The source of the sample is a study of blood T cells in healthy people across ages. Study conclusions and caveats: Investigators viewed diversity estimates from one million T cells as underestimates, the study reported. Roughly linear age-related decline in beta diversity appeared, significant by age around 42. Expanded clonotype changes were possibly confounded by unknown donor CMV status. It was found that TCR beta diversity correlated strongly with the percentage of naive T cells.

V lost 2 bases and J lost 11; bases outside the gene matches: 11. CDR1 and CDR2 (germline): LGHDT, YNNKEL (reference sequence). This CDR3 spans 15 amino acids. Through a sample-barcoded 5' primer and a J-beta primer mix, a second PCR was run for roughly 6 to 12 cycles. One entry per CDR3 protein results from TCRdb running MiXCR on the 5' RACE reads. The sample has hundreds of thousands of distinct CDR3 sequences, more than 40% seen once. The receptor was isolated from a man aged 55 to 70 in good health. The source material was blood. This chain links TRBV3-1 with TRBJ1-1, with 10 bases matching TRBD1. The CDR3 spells CASSQPGRQGAGAFF. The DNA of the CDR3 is TGTGCCAGCAGCCAACCCGGGAGACAGGGGGCCGGCGCTTTCTTT.